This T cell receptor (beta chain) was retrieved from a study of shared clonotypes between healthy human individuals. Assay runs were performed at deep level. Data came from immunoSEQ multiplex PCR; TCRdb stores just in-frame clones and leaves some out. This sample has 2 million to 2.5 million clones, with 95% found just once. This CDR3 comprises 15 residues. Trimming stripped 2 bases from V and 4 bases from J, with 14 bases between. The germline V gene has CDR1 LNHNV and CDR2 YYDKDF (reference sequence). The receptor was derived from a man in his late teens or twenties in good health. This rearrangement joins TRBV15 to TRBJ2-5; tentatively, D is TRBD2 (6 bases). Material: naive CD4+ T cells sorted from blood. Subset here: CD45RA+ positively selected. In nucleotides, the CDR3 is TGTGCCACCAGCAGAACTACGGGAGTGGGAGAGACCCAGTACTTC. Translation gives CATSRTTGVGETQYF.